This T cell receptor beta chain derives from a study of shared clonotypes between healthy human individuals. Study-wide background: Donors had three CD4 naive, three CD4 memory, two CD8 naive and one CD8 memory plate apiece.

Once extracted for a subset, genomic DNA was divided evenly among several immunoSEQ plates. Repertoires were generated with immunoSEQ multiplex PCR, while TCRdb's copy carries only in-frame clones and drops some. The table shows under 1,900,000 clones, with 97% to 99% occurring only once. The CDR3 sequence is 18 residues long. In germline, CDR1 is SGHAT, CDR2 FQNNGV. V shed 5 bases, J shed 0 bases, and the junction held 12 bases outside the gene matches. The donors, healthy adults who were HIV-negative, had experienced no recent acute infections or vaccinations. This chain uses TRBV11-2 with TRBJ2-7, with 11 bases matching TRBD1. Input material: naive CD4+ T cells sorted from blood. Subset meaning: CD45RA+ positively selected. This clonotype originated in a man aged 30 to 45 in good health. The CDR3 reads CASSPRTGGAFASYEQYF. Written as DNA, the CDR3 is TGTGCCAGCAGCCCCCGGACAGGGGGCGCGTTTGCCTCCTACGAGCAGTACTTC. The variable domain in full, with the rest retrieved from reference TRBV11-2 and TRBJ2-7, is EAGVAQSPRYKIIEKRQSVAFWCNPISGHATLYWYQQILGQGPKLLIQFQNNGVVDDSQLPKDRFSAERLKGVDSTLKIQPAKLEDSAVYLCASSPRTGGAFASYEQYFGPGTRLTVT.